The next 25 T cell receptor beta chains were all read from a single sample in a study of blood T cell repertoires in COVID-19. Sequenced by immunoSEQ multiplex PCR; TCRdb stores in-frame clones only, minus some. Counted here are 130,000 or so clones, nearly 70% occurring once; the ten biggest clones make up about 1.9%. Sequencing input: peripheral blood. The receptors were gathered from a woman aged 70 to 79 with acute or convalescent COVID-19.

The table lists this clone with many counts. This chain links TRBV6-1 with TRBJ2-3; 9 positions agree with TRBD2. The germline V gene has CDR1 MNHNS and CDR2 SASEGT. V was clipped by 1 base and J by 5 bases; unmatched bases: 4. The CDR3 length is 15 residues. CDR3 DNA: TGTGCCAGCAGTGAAGTAGCGGGGGCCGTAGATACGCAGTATTTT. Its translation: CASSEVAGAVDTQYF.

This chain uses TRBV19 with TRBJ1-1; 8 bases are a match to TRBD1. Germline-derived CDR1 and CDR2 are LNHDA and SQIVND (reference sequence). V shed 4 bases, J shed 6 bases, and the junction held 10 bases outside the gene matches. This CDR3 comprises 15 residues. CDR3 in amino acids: CASSTGQGRMAEAFF. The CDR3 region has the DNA TGTGCCAGTAGTACCGGACAGGGTCGGATGGCTGAAGCTTTCTTT.

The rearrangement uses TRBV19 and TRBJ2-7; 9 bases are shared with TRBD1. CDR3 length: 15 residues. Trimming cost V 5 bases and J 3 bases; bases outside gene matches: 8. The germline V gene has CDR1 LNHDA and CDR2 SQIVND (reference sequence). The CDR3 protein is CASSGPGQGHYEQYF. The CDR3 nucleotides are TGTGCCAGTAGTGGCCCGGGACAGGGCCACTACGAGCAGTACTTC. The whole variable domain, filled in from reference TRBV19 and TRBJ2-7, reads DGGITQSPKYLFRKEGQNVTLSCEQNLNHDAMYWYRQDPGQGLRLIYYSQIVNDFQKGDIAEGYSVSREKKESFPLTVTSAQKNPTAFYLCASSGPGQGHYEQYFGPGTRLTVT.

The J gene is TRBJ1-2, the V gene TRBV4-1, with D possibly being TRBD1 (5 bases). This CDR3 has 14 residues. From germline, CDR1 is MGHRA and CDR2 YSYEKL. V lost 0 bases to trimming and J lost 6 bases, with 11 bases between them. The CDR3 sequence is CASSQDLQGNGYTF. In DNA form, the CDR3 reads TGCGCCAGCAGCCAAGATCTTCAGGGCAATGGCTACACCTTC.

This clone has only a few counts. The DNA for the CDR3 is TGTGCCAGCAGCTCAGGACAGGGGTCCCGCTATCAGCCCCAGCATTTT. Its translation: CASSSGQGSRYQPQHF. V usage is TRBV5-6 and J usage is TRBJ1-5; 9 bases are a match to TRBD1. The germline gives CDR1 SGHDT, CDR2 YYEEEE. The CDR3 consists of 16 residues. With V trimmed by 3 bases and J by 5 bases, 9 bases remained unmatched. The full variable domain, its missing parts supplied by reference TRBV5-6 and TRBJ1-5, is DAGVTQSPTHLIKTRGQQVTLRCSPKSGHDTVSWYQQALGQGPQFIFQYYEEEERQRGNFPDRFSGHQFPNYSSELNVNALLLGDSALYLCASSSGQGSRYQPQHFGDGTRLSIL.

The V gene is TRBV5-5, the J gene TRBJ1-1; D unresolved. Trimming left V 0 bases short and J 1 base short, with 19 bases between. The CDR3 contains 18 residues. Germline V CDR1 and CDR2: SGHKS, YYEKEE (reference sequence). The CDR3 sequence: CASSLDPSLRPGNTEAFF. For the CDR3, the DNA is TGTGCCAGCAGCTTGGACCCTTCATTACGGCCGGGGAACACTGAAGCTTTCTTT.

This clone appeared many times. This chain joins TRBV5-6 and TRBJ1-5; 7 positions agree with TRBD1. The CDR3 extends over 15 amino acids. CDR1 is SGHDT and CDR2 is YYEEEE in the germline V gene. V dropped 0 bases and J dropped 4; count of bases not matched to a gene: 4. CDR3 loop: CASSLGRGRNQPQHF. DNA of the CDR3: TGTGCCAGCAGCTTGGGCAGGGGGAGGAATCAGCCCCAGCATTTT. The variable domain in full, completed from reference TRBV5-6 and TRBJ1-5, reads DAGVTQSPTHLIKTRGQQVTLRCSPKSGHDTVSWYQQALGQGPQFIFQYYEEEERQRGNFPDRFSGHQFPNYSSELNVNALLLGDSALYLCASSLGRGRNQPQHFGDGTRLSIL.

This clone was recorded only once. CDR3 amino acids: CASSPLGVNTEAFF. In DNA, the CDR3 is TGCGCCAGCAGCCCCCTGGGCGTGAACACTGAAGCTTTCTTT. The gene calls are TRBV5-1 and TRBJ1-1, with D unresolved. The CDR3 has 14 residues. The germline gives CDR1 SGHRS, CDR2 YFSETQ. Trimming shortened V by 4 bases and J by 0 bases, and 10 bases separated the two germline ends.

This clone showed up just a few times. The CDR3 DNA is TGTGCCAGCTCACCGCGATCCGGGACAGTATATAGCAATCAGCCCCAGCATTTT. The encoded protein is CASSPRSGTVYSNQPQHF. The chain uses TRBV18 and TRBJ1-5; 7 nucleotides match TRBD1. Germline V gene data show CDR1 as KGHSH and CDR2 as LQKENI. The CDR3 consists of 18 residues. Germline trimming cut 3 bases from V and 0 bases from J; bases unmatched to any gene: 11.

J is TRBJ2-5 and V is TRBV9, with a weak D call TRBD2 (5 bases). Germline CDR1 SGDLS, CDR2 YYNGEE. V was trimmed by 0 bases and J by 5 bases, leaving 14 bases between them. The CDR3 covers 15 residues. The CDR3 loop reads CASSVDGISLETQYF. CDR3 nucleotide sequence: TGTGCCAGCAGCGTAGACGGGATAAGTCTGGAGACCCAGTACTTC. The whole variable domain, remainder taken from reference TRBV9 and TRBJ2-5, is DSGVTQTPKHLITATGQRVTLRCSPRSGDLSVYWYQQSLDQGLQFLIQYYNGEERAKGNILERFSAQQFPDLHSELNLSSLELGDSALYFCASSVDGISLETQYFGPGTRLLVL.

CDR3: CATSRDKGAYGYTF. In DNA, the CDR3 is TGTGCCACCAGCAGAGATAAGGGGGCGTATGGCTACACCTTC. The chain joins TRBV15 to TRBJ1-2; TRBD1 aligns across 7 bases. The CDR3 spans 14 residues. Trimming at V came to 0 bases and at J to 5 bases, leaving 3 bases not matched to a gene. Germline CDR1 LNHNV, CDR2 YYDKDF (reference sequence).

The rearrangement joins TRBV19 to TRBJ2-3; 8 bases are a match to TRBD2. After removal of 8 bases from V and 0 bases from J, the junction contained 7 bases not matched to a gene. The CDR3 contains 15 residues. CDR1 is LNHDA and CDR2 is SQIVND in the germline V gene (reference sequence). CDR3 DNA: TGTGCCAGTTCGACTAGCGCCACAAGCACAGATACGCAGTATTTT. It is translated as CASSTSATSTDTQYF. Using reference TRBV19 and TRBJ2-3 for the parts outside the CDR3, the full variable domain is DGGITQSPKYLFRKEGQNVTLSCEQNLNHDAMYWYRQDPGQGLRLIYYSQIVNDFQKGDIAEGYSVSREKKESFPLTVTSAQKNPTAFYLCASSTSATSTDTQYFGPGTRLTVL.

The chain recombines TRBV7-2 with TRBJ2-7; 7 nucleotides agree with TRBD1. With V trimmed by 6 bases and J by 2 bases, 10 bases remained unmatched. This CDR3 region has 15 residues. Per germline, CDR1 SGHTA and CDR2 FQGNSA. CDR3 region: CASSLTGTETYEQYF. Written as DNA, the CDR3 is TGTGCCAGCAGTTTAACCGGGACAGAAACCTACGAGCAGTACTTC.

CDR3 region: CATSYGGQYF. The CDR3 nucleotides read TGTGCCACCAGCTACGGTGGGCAGTACTTC. The rearrangement joins TRBV28 to TRBJ2-7; D remains unclear. The germline gives CDR1 MDHEN, CDR2 SYDVKM. This CDR3 is 10 amino acids long. Trimming removed 10 bases at V and 9 bases at J, with 13 bases between.

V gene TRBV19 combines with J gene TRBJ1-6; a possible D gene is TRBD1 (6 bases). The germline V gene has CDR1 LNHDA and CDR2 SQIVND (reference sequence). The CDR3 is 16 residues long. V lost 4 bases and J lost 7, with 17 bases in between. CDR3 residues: CASSTDRTGLNSPLHF. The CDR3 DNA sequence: TGTGCCAGTAGTACTGACCGAACAGGGTTGAATTCACCCCTCCACTTT. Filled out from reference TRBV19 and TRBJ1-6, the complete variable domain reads DGGITQSPKYLFRKEGQNVTLSCEQNLNHDAMYWYRQDPGQGLRLIYYSQIVNDFQKGDIAEGYSVSREKKESFPLTVTSAQKNPTAFYLCASSTDRTGLNSPLHFGNGTRLTVT.

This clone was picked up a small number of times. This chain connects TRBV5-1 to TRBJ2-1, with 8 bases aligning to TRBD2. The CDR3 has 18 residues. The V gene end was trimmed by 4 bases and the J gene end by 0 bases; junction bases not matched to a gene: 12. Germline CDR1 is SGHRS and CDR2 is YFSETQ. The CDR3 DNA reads TGCGCCAGCAGCGCCAATAACCTAGCGGGTAGCTCCTACAATGAGCAGTTCTTC. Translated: CASSANNLAGSSYNEQFF.

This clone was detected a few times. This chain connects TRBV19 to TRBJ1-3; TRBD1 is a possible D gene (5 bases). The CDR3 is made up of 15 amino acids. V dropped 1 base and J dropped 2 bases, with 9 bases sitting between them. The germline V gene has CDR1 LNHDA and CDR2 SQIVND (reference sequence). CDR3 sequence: CASSIGGQAGNTIYF. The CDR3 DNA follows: TGTGCCAGTAGTATAGGAGGACAAGCTGGAAACACCATATATTTT.

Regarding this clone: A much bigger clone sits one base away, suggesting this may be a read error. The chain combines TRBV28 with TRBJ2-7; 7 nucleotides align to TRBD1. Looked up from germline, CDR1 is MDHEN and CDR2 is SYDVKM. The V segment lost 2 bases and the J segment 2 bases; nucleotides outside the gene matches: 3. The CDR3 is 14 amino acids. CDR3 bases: TGTGCCAGCAGTTTAGGGCAGGGGGCCTACGAGCAGTACTTC. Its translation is CASSLGQGAYEQYF. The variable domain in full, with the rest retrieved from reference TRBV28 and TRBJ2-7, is DVKVTQSSRYLVKRTGEKVFLECVQDMDHENMFWYRQDPGLGLRLIYFSYDVKMKEKGDIPEGYSVSREKKERFSLILESASTNQTSMYLCASSLGQGAYEQYFGPGTRLTVT.

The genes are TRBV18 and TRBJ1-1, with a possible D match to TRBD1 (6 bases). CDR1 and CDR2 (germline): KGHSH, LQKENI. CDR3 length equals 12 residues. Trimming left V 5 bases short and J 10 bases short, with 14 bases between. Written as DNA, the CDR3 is TGTGCCAGCTCATCACAAGACAGGAGAGCTTTCTTT. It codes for CASSSQDRRAFF.

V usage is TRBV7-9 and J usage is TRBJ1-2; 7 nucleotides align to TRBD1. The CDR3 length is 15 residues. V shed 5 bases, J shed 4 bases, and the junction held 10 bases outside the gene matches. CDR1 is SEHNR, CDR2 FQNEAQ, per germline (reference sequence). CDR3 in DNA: TGTGCCAGCAGCCTCGGACAGGCGACCCTCTATGGCTACACCTTC. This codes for CASSLGQATLYGYTF. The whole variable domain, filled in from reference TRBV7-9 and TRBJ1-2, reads DTGVSQNPRHKITKRGQNVTFRCDPISEHNRLYWYRQTLGQGPEFLTYFQNEAQLEKSRLLSDRFSAERPKGSFSTLEIQRTEQGDSAMYLCASSLGQATLYGYTFGSGTRLTVV.

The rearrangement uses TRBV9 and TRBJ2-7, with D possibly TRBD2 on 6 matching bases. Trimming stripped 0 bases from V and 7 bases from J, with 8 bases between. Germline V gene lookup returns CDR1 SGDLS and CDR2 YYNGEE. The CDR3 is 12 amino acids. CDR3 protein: CASSVEEGEQYF. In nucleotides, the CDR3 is TGTGCCAGCAGCGTAGAGGAGGGAGAGCAGTACTTC. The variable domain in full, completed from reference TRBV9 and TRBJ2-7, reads DSGVTQTPKHLITATGQRVTLRCSPRSGDLSVYWYQQSLDQGLQFLIQYYNGEERAKGNILERFSAQQFPDLHSELNLSSLELGDSALYFCASSVEEGEQYFGPGTRLTVT.

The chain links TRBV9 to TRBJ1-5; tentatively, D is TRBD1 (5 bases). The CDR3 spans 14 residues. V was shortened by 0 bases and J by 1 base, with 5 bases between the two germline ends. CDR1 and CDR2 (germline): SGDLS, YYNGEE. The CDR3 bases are TGTGCCAGCAGCGTAGAGGGGAGCAATCAGCCCCAGCATTTT. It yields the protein CASSVEGSNQPQHF. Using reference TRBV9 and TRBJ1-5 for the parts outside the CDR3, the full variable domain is DSGVTQTPKHLITATGQRVTLRCSPRSGDLSVYWYQQSLDQGLQFLIQYYNGEERAKGNILERFSAQQFPDLHSELNLSSLELGDSALYFCASSVEGSNQPQHFGDGTRLSIL.

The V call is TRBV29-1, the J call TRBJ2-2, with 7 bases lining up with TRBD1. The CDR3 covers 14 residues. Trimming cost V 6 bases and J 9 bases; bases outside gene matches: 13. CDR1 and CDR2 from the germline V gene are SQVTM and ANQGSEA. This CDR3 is CSVSEGGSLRELFF. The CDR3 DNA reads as TGCAGCGTCTCGGAAGGGGGCTCCCTGCGGGAGCTGTTTTTT.

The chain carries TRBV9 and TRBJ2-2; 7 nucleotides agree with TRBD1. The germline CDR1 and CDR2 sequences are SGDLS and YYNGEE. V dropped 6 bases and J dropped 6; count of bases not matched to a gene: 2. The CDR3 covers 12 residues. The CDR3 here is CASTRGSGELFF. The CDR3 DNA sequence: TGTGCCAGCACCAGGGGGTCCGGGGAGCTGTTTTTT.

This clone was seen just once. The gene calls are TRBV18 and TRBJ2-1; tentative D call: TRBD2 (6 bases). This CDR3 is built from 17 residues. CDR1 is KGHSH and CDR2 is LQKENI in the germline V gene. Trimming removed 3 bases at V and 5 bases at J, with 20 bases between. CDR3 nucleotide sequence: TGTGCCAGCTCACCTTTCGGGGGTCCTCACTCAAACAATGAGCAGTTCTTC. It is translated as CASSPFGGPHSNNEQFF. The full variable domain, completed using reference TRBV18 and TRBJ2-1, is NAGVMQNPRHLVRRRGQEARLRCSPMKGHSHVYWYRQLPEEGLKFMVYLQKENIIDESGMPKERFSAEFPKEGPSILRIQQVVRGDSAAYFCASSPFGGPHSNNEQFFGPGTRLTVL.